This T cell receptor beta chain was sequenced for a study of blood T cell repertoires in COVID-19. About the research overall: The origin of the acute and convalescent COVID-19 samples was the United States, Italy and Spain. Nucleic acid was either cDNA or gDNA, and it came from T cells, B-cell-depleted T cells, or PBMCs.

Remarks on this clone: At one end the junction does not follow the germline gene, possibly because of a read error.

CDR3 length: 13 residues. In the original workflow: From reference gene primer amplification, estimates of nucleated cell counts were derived. TCRdb's table, derived via immunoSEQ multiplex PCR, lists solely in-frame clones and lacks some. D and trimming were read from the DNA, whereas the V and J calls and clone size are those reported in that table. In the table there are 150,000 to 200,000 clones, 75% to 85% of which are singletons. This clonotype was sampled from a human donor in a cohort sampled during active COVID-19. The rearrangement joins TRBV12-3 or TRBV12-4 to TRBJ1-1; D is undetermined. Sequencing used peripheral blood. CDR3 sequence: CASSFIRDHPYGF. In DNA form, the CDR3 reads TGTGCCAGCAGTTTTATTCGGGATCATCCCTACGGGTTT.